Below are 14 T cell receptor beta chains sequenced from a single sample in a study of CD8 T cells in Susac syndrome. An amount of RNA that ranged from roughly 0.5 to 1 ug was reverse transcribed with random hexamers. TCRdb itself ran the immunoSEQ multiplex PCR reads through MiXCR, one entry per CDR3 protein. The sample lists some 120,000 distinct CDR3 sequences; under 95% were seen once. Sequenced material: CD8+ T cells from PBMCs. The receptors shown here come from a human donor in good health.

The genes are TRBV19 and TRBJ1-1, with TRBD1 identical over 7 bases. J was trimmed by 11 bases and V by 7 bases; bases with no gene match: 4. The CDR3 extends over 10 amino acids. The germline V gene has CDR1 LNHDA and CDR2 SQIVND (reference sequence). CDR3 loop: CASTKGAAFF. CDR3 sequence (DNA): TGTGCCAGTACGAAGGGGGCCGCTTTCTTT.

Concerning this clonotype itself: Compared with germline, one end of the junction differs, possibly owing to a read error. V usage is TRBV5-1 and J usage is TRBJ2-7; D is tentatively TRBD1 or TRBD2 (6 bases each). Germline assignment: CDR1 SGHRS and CDR2 YFSETQ. This CDR3 is 16 amino acids long. CDR3 residues: CAGSLGGRVLEYEQYF. Here the CDR3 DNA reads TGCGCCGGCAGCTTGGGGGGCCGGGTCTTGGAATACGAGCAGTACTTC.

Remarks on this clonotype: The conserved closing phenylalanine or tryptophan is absent in this CDR3, likely reflecting a read error. The gene calls are TRBV12-3 or TRBV12-4 and TRBJ2-7; unclear D gene. V was shortened by 6 bases and J by 0 bases, with 6 bases between the two germline ends. The CDR3 loop spans 12 amino acids. CDR3 amino acids: CASSRSSYEQYL. CDR3 DNA sequence: TGTGCCAGCAGCCGGAGCTCCTACGAGCAGTACCTC.

The genes are TRBV6-6 and TRBJ1-1, with D possibly matching TRBD1 (6 bases). The CDR3 runs 14 residues. Germline V lookup: CDR1 MNHNY, CDR2 SVGAGI (reference sequence). Trimming took off 6 bases at V and 1 base at J, with 12 bases between the two ends. In DNA, the CDR3 is TGTGCCAGCAGGAGCGGACAGCAGAACACTGAAGCTTTCTTT. Translation: CASRSGQQNTEAFF.

The genes are TRBV5-1 and TRBJ1-1; perhaps TRBD1 as D (6 bases). V gave up 3 bases and J gave up 4 bases, with 13 bases separating them. The CDR3 totals 14 residues. Germline V CDR1 and CDR2: SGHRS, YFSETQ. DNA of the CDR3: TGCGCCAGCAGCTCTGGGGGCTCGGGCACTGAAGCTTTCTTT. It yields the protein CASSSGGSGTEAFF. Full variable domain (outside the CDR3, taken from reference TRBV5-1 and TRBJ1-1): KAGVTQTPRYLIKTRGQQVTLSCSPISGHRSVSWYQQTPGQGLQFLFEYFSETQRNKGNFPGRFSGRQFSNSRSEMNVSTLELGDSALYLCASSSGGSGTEAFFGQGTRLTVV.

This rearrangement joins TRBV4-2 to TRBJ2-7; 10 nucleotides agree with TRBD2. Germline-derived CDR1 and CDR2 are LGHNA and YNFKEQ. Trimming removed 1 base from V and 5 bases from J; junction bases left unmatched: 17. The CDR3 runs to 19 residues. The CDR3 sequence is CASSQASSGSPIYRDEQYF. Written as DNA, the CDR3 is TGTGCCAGCAGCCAAGCTTCTAGCGGGAGTCCGATTTACCGTGACGAGCAGTACTTC.

This rearrangement joins TRBV20-1 to TRBJ1-4, with D tentatively TRBD1 (6 bases). This CDR3 spans 12 amino acids. The V end lost 6 bases, the J end lost 5 bases, and 10 bases lay between the germline ends. The germline V gene encodes CDR1 DFQATT and CDR2 SNEGSKA (reference sequence). The CDR3 loop is CSAPGANEKLFF. CDR3 sequence (DNA): TGCAGTGCCCCAGGGGCAAATGAAAAACTGTTTTTT.

The chain links TRBV25-1 to TRBJ2-2; 8 bases agree with TRBD1. V lost 8 bases, J lost 2 bases, and 7 bases stayed unmatched. The germline V gene has CDR1 MGHDK and CDR2 SYGVNS. CDR3 size: 15 residues. The CDR3 sequence is CASEQGERNTGELFF. The CDR3 DNA is TGTGCCAGCGAACAGGGGGAAAGAAACACCGGGGAGCTGTTTTTT.

The chain carries TRBV28 and TRBJ2-7; 7 positions agree with TRBD1. Per the germline V gene, CDR1 is MDHEN and CDR2 is SYDVKM. Losses at the gene ends were 5 bases for V and 6 bases for J; bases not matched to a gene: 4. The CDR3 is made up of 12 amino acids. The CDR3: CASSRQGPEQYF. Written as DNA, the CDR3 is TGTGCCAGCAGTCGACAGGGCCCCGAGCAGTACTTC.

This chain joins TRBV19 and TRBJ2-2, with TRBD2 as a possible D gene (5 bases). CDR1 is LNHDA, CDR2 SQIVND, per germline (reference sequence). CDR3 length: 14 residues. Trimming took off 8 bases at V and 0 bases at J, with 10 bases between the two ends. CDR3 sequence (DNA): TGTGCCAGTCGTCCCGGGACGAACACCGGGGAGCTGTTTTTT. Protein sequence: CASRPGTNTGELFF.

The chain employs TRBV5-1 and TRBJ2-2, with D possibly TRBD2 on 5 matching bases. Trimming stripped 7 bases from V and 1 base from J, with 11 bases between. CDR3 length: 14 amino acids. The V gene's germline CDR1 is SGHRS and CDR2 YFSETQ. The CDR3 sequence: CASFPEGNTGELFF. The CDR3 DNA sequence: TGCGCCAGCTTTCCCGAGGGGAACACCGGGGAGCTGTTTTTT.

The chain carries TRBV6-2 or TRBV6-3 and TRBJ2-5; 10 nucleotides align to TRBD1. There are 15 residues in the CDR3. The V and J ends lost 1 base and 4 bases, in that order; junction bases with no gene match: 3. The germline V gene has CDR1 MNHEY and CDR2 SVGEGT. The DNA for the CDR3 is TGTGCCAGCAGTTACTACGACAGGGGGCGAGAGACCCAGTACTTC. Encoded protein: CASSYYDRGRETQYF.

The chain links TRBV30 to TRBJ1-2; 8 bases match TRBD1. The CDR3 runs to 14 residues. V was pared by 0 bases and J by 8 bases, with 8 bases of the junction left unmatched. Looked up from germline, CDR1 is GTSNPN and CDR2 is SVGIG (reference sequence). The DNA for the CDR3 is TGTGCCTGGAGTGTCTTTAGACAGGGGAACGGCTACACCTTC. As protein: CAWSVFRQGNGYTF. Complete variable domain (other parts from reference TRBV30 and TRBJ1-2): SQTIHQWPATLVQPVGSPLSLECTVEGTSNPNLYWYRQAAGRGLQLLFYSVGIGQISSEVPQNLSASRPQDRQFILSSKKLLLSDSGFYLCAWSVFRQGNGYTFGSGTRLTVV.

The V and J genes are TRBV5-5 and TRBJ1-5; the match to TRBD1 covers 7 bases. The CDR3 runs to 13 residues. The ends lost 4 bases at V and 4 bases at J; junction bases unmatched: 2. From germline, CDR1 is SGHKS and CDR2 YYEKEE (reference sequence). CDR3 loop: CASSMTGNQPQHF. CDR3 nucleotides: TGTGCCAGCAGCATGACAGGGAATCAGCCCCAGCATTTT.